Presented here are 27 T cell receptor beta chains from one specimen sequenced in a study of blood T cell repertoires in COVID-19. The method was immunoSEQ multiplex PCR; TCRdb's version includes in-frame clones alone and lacks a portion of them. The repertoire holds around 160,000 clones, with about four fifths as singletons. Sequencing was performed on PBMCs or T cells enriched from blood (not recorded which). These receptor sequences come from a woman aged 45 to 65 who had been exposed to COVID-19.

V usage is TRBV5-6 and J usage is TRBJ1-2; D gene ambiguous. CDR1 is SGHDT and CDR2 is YYEEEE in the germline V gene. The CDR3 loop spans 13 amino acids. Trimming stripped 0 bases from V and 1 base from J, with 4 bases between. The CDR3 here is CASSLAGNYGYTF. The CDR3 nucleotides read TGTGCCAGCAGCTTGGCCGGTAACTATGGCTACACCTTC.

This chain links TRBV5-1 with TRBJ2-7; TRBD2 matches at 8 bases. From germline, CDR1 is SGHRS and CDR2 YFSETQ. The CDR3 length is 14 residues. Trimming took 0 bases from V and 3 from J; bases not matched to a gene: 2. The CDR3 DNA is TGCGCCAGCAGCTTGGACCTAGCGGGCTACGAGCAGTACTTC. Encoded protein: CASSLDLAGYEQYF.

The rearrangement links TRBV9 to TRBJ2-3; 8 bases are a match to TRBD2. The CDR3 spans 15 residues. The V segment lost 3 bases and the J segment 5 bases; nucleotides outside the gene matches: 8. CDR1 and CDR2 from the germline V gene are SGDLS and YYNGEE. CDR3 DNA: TGTGCCAGCAGCGAGACTAGCGTTGGGGGAGATACGCAGTATTTT. It encodes CASSETSVGGDTQYF.

This clone was seen only once. The CDR3 bases are TGTGCCAGCAGCACATGGTCTAGCGGCTACGAGCAGTACTTC. This gives the protein CASSTWSSGYEQYF. The chain couples TRBV5-4 to TRBJ2-7, with TRBD2 matching 7 bases. Germline CDR1 is SGHNT and CDR2 is YYREEE (reference sequence). CDR3 size: 14 residues. V lost 4 bases and J lost 3; bases outside the gene matches: 7.

The J gene is TRBJ2-2, the V gene TRBV9; no clear D gene. This CDR3 is 16 amino acids long. Per germline, CDR1 SGDLS and CDR2 YYNGEE. Between the trimmed V and J ends, which lost 4 bases and 0 bases, there was a span of 13 bases. This CDR3 is CASSLRRAANTGELFF. DNA for the CDR3: TGTGCCAGCAGCCTCCGCCGAGCCGCGAACACCGGGGAGCTGTTTTTT.

V is TRBV30 and J is TRBJ1-5, with D possibly being TRBD1 (6 bases). Trimming removed 2 bases from V and 2 bases from J, with 16 bases in between. In germline, CDR1 is GTSNPN, CDR2 SVGIG (reference sequence). This CDR3 has 16 amino acids. The CDR3 DNA sequence: TGTGCCTGGAGTAGCTACTCAGGGGTGGGCAATCAGCCCCAGCATTTT. This encodes CAWSSYSGVGNQPQHF.

This chain joins TRBV7-2 and TRBJ1-2; a weak D match, TRBD1 (5 bases). The CDR3 loop spans 15 amino acids. Deletions cut 8 bases from V and 8 bases from J, with 24 bases between. Germline V gives CDR1 SGHTA, CDR2 FQGNSA. The CDR3 nucleotides are TGTGCCAGCTCGTTCCCCGGGGGGGGTCAGGGAGGCTACACCTTC. Protein product: CASSFPGGGQGGYTF.

The chain couples TRBV18 to TRBJ1-5; D may be TRBD1 (6 bases). Germline V gene lookup returns CDR1 KGHSH and CDR2 LQKENI. The germline V and J ends were trimmed by 2 bases and 2 bases, with 13 bases remaining between them. This CDR3 region has 16 residues. The CDR3 DNA sequence: TGTGCCAGCTCACCAACCATCAGGGGCGGCAATCAGCCCCAGCATTTT. The encoded protein is CASSPTIRGGNQPQHF.

This chain connects TRBV9 to TRBJ2-1; a weak D match, TRBD2 (5 bases). The germline V gene encodes CDR1 SGDLS and CDR2 YYNGEE. V lost 7 bases, J lost 4 bases, and 15 bases lay in between. The CDR3 runs to 14 residues. The CDR3 DNA sequence: TGTGCCAGCTCGCCTGGACTCGGGTACAATGAGCAGTTCTTC. Its translation: CASSPGLGYNEQFF.

This clone came up a few times. The chain employs TRBV3-1 (or the pseudogene TRBV3-2) and TRBJ1-2, with a tentative D call TRBD1 (5 bases). V dropped 6 bases and J dropped 1 base, with 9 bases sitting between them. The CDR3 length is 13 residues. Germline CDR1 reads LGHDT; CDR2 reads YNNKEL (reference sequence). CDR3 DNA: TGTGCCAGCAGGGGCAGGGTTAACTATGGCTACACCTTC. Protein: CASRGRVNYGYTF.

V gene TRBV7-2 combines with J gene TRBJ1-1; maybe TRBD1 (5 bases). The CDR3 extends over 17 amino acids. Germline V CDR1 and CDR2: SGHTA, FQGNSA. Trimming took 5 bases from V and 0 from J, leaving 19 bases between them. CDR3 protein: CASSQLLSGILNTEAFF. In nucleotides, the CDR3 is TGTGCCAGCAGCCAATTATTATCAGGGATTCTGAACACTGAAGCTTTCTTT.

This clone was seen a handful of times. DNA of the CDR3: TGTGCCAGCAGTTCATATCAAGGGGGATGGAGCTACACCTTC. Translating it yields CASSSYQGGWSYTF. This chain links TRBV2 with TRBJ1-2, with D perhaps TRBD1 (6 bases). Germline assignment: CDR1 SNHLY and CDR2 FYNNEI. The ends were cut back, 5 bases at V and 9 bases at J, with 19 bases in the middle. The CDR3 runs 14 residues.

The rearrangement joins TRBV29-1 to TRBJ1-2; 7 bases align to TRBD1. V shed 7 bases and J 0 bases; nucleotides not matched to a gene: 11. Germline lookup yields CDR1 SQVTM and CDR2 ANQGSEA. This CDR3 spans 15 amino acids. Written as DNA, the CDR3 is TGCAGCGCCAACGGGGATGGGACAGCTAACTATGGCTACACCTTC. It translates to CSANGDGTANYGYTF.

V and J are TRBV12-3 or TRBV12-4 and TRBJ1-2, with a weak D call TRBD1 (6 bases). The CDR3 length is 13 residues. Trimming pared 6 bases from V and 2 bases from J, leaving 10 bases between. The DNA for the CDR3 is TGTGCCAGCAGAGCGACAGGCAACTATGGCTACACCTTC. Residues: CASRATGNYGYTF.

The chain couples TRBV14 to TRBJ2-1; 13 nucleotides agree with TRBD2. V was pared by 0 bases and J by 7 bases, with 12 bases of the junction left unmatched. The germline V gene encodes CDR1 SGHDN and CDR2 FVKESK. The CDR3 sequence is 19 residues long. CDR3 region: CASSQDRRQLAGGKNEQFF. CDR3 DNA: TGTGCCAGCAGCCAAGATAGGCGTCAACTAGCGGGAGGGAAGAATGAGCAGTTCTTC.

This clone was picked up a small number of times. The chain has TRBV18 and TRBJ1-6; 7 bases are a match to TRBD1. The CDR3 covers 14 residues. J gave up 7 bases and V 3 bases, and 3 bases lay outside the gene matches. Germline V gives CDR1 KGHSH, CDR2 LQKENI. DNA of the CDR3: TGTGCCAGCTCACCGGCCAGGGGGAATTCACCCCTCCACTTT. The encoded protein is CASSPARGNSPLHF.

The chain carries TRBV6-5 and TRBJ2-7; tentative D call: TRBD2 (6 bases). Trimming removed 4 bases at V and 7 bases at J, with 17 bases between. CDR1 and CDR2 from the germline V gene are MNHEY and SVGAGI. The CDR3 extends over 14 amino acids. The CDR3 protein is CASSWRAGMGEQYF. Written as DNA, the CDR3 is TGTGCCAGCAGTTGGAGGGCAGGGATGGGGGAGCAGTACTTC.

This rearrangement joins TRBV4-3 to TRBJ2-3; tentative D call: TRBD2 (5 bases). The CDR3 spans 14 residues. V dropped 0 bases and J dropped 6 bases, with 10 bases sitting between them. Germline CDR1 reads LGHNA; CDR2 reads YSLEER. The CDR3 sequence: CASSQDPLVDTQYF. In DNA, the CDR3 is TGCGCCAGCAGCCAAGATCCACTAGTGGATACGCAGTATTTT.

The chain uses TRBV5-1 and TRBJ1-1; D unresolved. CDR3 length: 13 amino acids. The germline V gene encodes CDR1 SGHRS and CDR2 YFSETQ. V was cut by 0 bases and J by 5 bases, with 8 bases left in between. Here the CDR3 reads CASSLERRTEAFF. In DNA, the CDR3 is TGCGCCAGCAGCTTGGAGAGGCGTACTGAAGCTTTCTTT.

This clone was observed a single time. J is TRBJ1-4 and V is TRBV9; 10 bases map to TRBD1. The CDR3 contains 14 residues. Germline lookup yields CDR1 SGDLS and CDR2 YYNGEE. V dropped 3 bases and J dropped 7; count of bases not matched to a gene: 3. CDR3 loop: CASSEGQGFEKLFF. CDR3 coding DNA: TGTGCCAGCAGCGAGGGACAGGGGTTTGAAAAACTGTTTTTT. Using reference TRBV9 and TRBJ1-4 for the parts outside the CDR3, the full variable domain is DSGVTQTPKHLITATGQRVTLRCSPRSGDLSVYWYQQSLDQGLQFLIQYYNGEERAKGNILERFSAQQFPDLHSELNLSSLELGDSALYFCASSEGQGFEKLFFGSGTQLSVL.

V usage is TRBV29-1 and J usage is TRBJ1-2; TRBD1 might be the D (6 bases). Trimming shortened V by 3 bases and J by 8 bases, and 16 bases separated the two germline ends. The CDR3 totals 13 residues. Germline values: CDR1 SQVTM, CDR2 ANQGSEA. The CDR3: CSVEAQGTGGYTF. DNA of the CDR3: TGCAGCGTTGAGGCGCAGGGAACAGGGGGCTACACCTTC. Full variable domain (remainder filled in from reference TRBV29-1 and TRBJ1-2): SAVISQKPSRDICQRGTSLTIQCQVDSQVTMMFWYRQQPGQSLTLIATANQGSEATYESGFVIDKFPISRPNLTFSTLTVSNMSPEDSSIYLCSVEAQGTGGYTFGSGTRLTVV.

The chain combines TRBV5-6 with TRBJ2-7; possibly TRBD1 for D (6 bases). Per germline, CDR1 SGHDT and CDR2 YYEEEE. The CDR3 contains 14 residues. The ends were cut back, 0 bases at V and 6 bases at J, with 13 bases in the middle. The CDR3 nucleotides read TGTGCCAGCAGCTTGGTGGCAGGGGAGCTCGAGCAGTACTTC. Protein sequence: CASSLVAGELEQYF.

The CDR3 reads CASSPEVSPRHEQFF. For the CDR3, the DNA is TGTGCCAGTAGTCCTGAGGTTTCACCCCGACATGAGCAGTTCTTC. The chain uses TRBV19 and TRBJ2-1, with unresolved D. Germline CDR1 is LNHDA and CDR2 is SQIVND (reference sequence). Between the trimmed V and J ends, which lost 5 bases and 8 bases, there was a span of 19 bases. The CDR3 has 15 amino acids.

This chain uses TRBV5-4 with TRBJ2-7; 9 positions match TRBD1. Germline V gene lookup returns CDR1 SGHNT and CDR2 YYREEE (reference sequence). Trimming removed 3 bases from V and 5 bases from J; junction bases left unmatched: 3. The CDR3 has 13 amino acids. CDR3 in amino acids: CASSSRDRDEQYF. DNA of the CDR3: TGTGCCAGCAGCTCCCGGGACAGGGACGAGCAGTACTTC.

This clone is a singleton in its sample. The chain combines TRBV5-4 with TRBJ2-5; tentative D call: TRBD2 (5 bases). V shed 0 bases and J shed 2 bases, with 8 bases lying between them. This CDR3 spans 14 amino acids. Germline V gene lookup returns CDR1 SGHNT and CDR2 YYREEE (reference sequence). The CDR3 loop is CASSLGGQQETQYF. The CDR3 region has the DNA TGTGCCAGCAGCTTGGGAGGGCAGCAAGAGACCCAGTACTTC. The entire variable domain, with the rest obtained from reference TRBV5-4 and TRBJ2-5, is as follows: ETGVTQSPTHLIKTRGQQVTLRCSSQSGHNTVSWYQQALGQGPQFIFQYYREEENGRGNFPPRFSGLQFPNYSSELNVNALELDDSALYLCASSLGGQQETQYFGPGTRLLVL.

This clone was seen only once. This rearrangement joins TRBV5-1 to TRBJ1-2, with a tentative D call TRBD1 (6 bases). V shed 6 bases and J shed 7 bases, with 22 bases lying between them. Germline-derived CDR1 and CDR2 are SGHRS and YFSETQ. This CDR3 has 15 residues. CDR3 in amino acids: CASTRLAGGQSGYTF. The CDR3 DNA sequence: TGCGCCAGCACGCGGCTGGCGGGGGGGCAGAGTGGCTACACCTTC.

The V gene is TRBV7-3, the J gene TRBJ2-3; TRBD1 agrees at 9 bases. The CDR3 length is 15 residues. Germline CDR1 and CDR2: SGHTA and FQGTGA. V gave up 1 base and J gave up 4 bases; unmatched junction bases: 3. The CDR3 spells CASSLRDRAADTQYF. DNA for the CDR3: TGTGCCAGCAGCTTAAGGGACAGGGCCGCAGATACGCAGTATTTT.